Here is one T cell receptor beta chain with its context. In the source study's methods: Reference gene primer amplification yielded estimated nucleated cell counts. Here immunoSEQ multiplex PCR was the method, and the copy in TCRdb shows in-frame clones only, minus some. V and J calls and clone size are those listed in that table; D and trimming were worked out from the DNA. This repertoire shows tens of thousands of clones, approximately 88% found once; its top ten account for approximately 31%. This record belongs to a study of blood T cell repertoires in COVID-19. Study in general: COVID-19 samples, acute and convalescent, were from the United States, Italy and Spain. From T cells, B-cell-depleted T cells, or PBMCs came the material, which was cDNA or gDNA.

The CDR3 is 16 amino acids. J was trimmed by 2 bases and V by 0 bases; bases with no gene match: 6. Germline CDR1 MNHEY, CDR2 SVGEGT. The chain employs TRBV6-2 or TRBV6-3 and TRBJ2-7; 8 bases are shared with TRBD1. The sequence came from an elderly woman with active or convalescent COVID-19. The sequenced sample consisted of peripheral blood. Written as DNA, the CDR3 is TGTGCCAGCAGTTACTCTGGCAGGGGGCTGACCTACGAGCAGTACTTC. This translates into CASSYSGRGLTYEQYF.